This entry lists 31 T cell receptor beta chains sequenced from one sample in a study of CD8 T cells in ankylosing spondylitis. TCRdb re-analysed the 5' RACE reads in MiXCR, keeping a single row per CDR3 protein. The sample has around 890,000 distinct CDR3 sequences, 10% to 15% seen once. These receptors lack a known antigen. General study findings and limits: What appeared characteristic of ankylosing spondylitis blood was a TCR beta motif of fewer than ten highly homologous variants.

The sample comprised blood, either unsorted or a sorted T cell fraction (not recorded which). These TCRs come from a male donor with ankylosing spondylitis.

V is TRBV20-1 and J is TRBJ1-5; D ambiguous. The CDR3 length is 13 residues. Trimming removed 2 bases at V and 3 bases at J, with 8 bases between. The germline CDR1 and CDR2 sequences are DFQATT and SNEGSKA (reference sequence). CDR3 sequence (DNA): TGCAGTGCTAGATCCAGTGTCAATCAGCCCCAGCATTTT. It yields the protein CSARSSVNQPQHF.

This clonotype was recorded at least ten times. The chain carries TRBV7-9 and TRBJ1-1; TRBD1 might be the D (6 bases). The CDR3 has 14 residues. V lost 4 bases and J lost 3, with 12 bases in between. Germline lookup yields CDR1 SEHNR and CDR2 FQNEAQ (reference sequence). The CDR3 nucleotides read TGTGCCAGCAGCTCCCAGGGGTTTTACACTGAAGCTTTCTTT. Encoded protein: CASSSQGFYTEAFF.

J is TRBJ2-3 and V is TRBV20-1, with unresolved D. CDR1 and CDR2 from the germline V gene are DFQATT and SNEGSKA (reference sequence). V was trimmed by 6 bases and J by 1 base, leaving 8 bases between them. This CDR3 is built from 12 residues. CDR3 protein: CSAVRGTDTQYF. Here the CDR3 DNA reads TGCAGTGCCGTCCGGGGCACAGATACGCAGTATTTT.

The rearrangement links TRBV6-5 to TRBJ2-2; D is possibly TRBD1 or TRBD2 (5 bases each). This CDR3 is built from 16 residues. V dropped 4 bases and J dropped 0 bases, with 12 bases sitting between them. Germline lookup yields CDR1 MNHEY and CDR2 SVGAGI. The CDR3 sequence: CASSLIGTANTGELFF. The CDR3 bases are TGTGCCAGCAGTTTAATCGGGACCGCGAACACCGGGGAGCTGTTTTTT.

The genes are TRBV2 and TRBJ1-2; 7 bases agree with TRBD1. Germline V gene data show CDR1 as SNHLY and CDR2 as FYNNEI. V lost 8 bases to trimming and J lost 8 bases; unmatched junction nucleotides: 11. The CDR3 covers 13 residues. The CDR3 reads CASAYRGIQGYTF. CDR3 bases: TGTGCCAGCGCCTACAGGGGAATACAAGGCTACACCTTC.

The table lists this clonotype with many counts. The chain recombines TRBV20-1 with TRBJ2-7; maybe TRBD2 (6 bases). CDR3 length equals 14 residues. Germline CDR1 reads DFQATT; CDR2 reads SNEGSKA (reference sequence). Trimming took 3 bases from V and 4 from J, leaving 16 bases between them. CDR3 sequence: CSARFAGRSYEQYF. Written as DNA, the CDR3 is TGCAGTGCTAGGTTCGCGGGGCGGTCGTACGAGCAGTACTTC.

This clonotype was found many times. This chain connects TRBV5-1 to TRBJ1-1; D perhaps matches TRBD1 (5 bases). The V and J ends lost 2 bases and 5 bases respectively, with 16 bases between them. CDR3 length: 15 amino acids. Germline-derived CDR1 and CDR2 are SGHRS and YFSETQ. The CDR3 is CASSFAREGNTEAFF. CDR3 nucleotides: TGCGCCAGCAGCTTTGCGAGGGAGGGGAATACTGAAGCTTTCTTT.

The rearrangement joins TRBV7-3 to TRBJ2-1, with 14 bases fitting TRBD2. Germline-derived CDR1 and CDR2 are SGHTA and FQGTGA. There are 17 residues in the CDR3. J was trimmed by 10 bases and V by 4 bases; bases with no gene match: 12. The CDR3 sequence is CASSSGLAGGGRTEQFF. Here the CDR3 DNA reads TGTGCCAGCAGCTCCGGACTAGCGGGGGGCGGACGAACCGAGCAGTTCTTC.

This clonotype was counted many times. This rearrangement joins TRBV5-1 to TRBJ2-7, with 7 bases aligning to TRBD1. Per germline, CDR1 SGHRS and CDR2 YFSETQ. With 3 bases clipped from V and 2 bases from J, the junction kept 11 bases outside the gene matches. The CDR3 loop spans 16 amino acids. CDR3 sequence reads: CASSSNRDSDTYEQYF. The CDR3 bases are TGCGCCAGCAGCTCCAACCGGGACAGTGATACCTACGAGCAGTACTTC.

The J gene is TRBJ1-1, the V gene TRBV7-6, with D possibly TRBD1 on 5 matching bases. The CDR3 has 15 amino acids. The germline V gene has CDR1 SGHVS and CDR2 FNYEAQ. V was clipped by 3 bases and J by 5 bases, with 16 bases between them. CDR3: CASSFQIDSRTEAFF. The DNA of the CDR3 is TGTGCCAGCAGCTTCCAAATAGACAGTAGGACTGAAGCTTTCTTT. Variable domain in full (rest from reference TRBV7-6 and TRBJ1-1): GAGVSQSPRYKVTKRGQDVALRCDPISGHVSLYWYRQALGQGPEFLTYFNYEAQQDKSGLPNDRFSAERPEGSISTLTIQRTEQRDSAMYRCASSFQIDSRTEAFFGQGTRLTVV.

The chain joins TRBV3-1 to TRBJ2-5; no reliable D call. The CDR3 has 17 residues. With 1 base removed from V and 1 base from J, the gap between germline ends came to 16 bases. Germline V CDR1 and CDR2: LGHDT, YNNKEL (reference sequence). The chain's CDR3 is CASSQGKHGNLQETQYF. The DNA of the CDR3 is TGTGCCAGCAGCCAAGGAAAGCATGGGAATCTCCAAGAGACCCAGTACTTC.

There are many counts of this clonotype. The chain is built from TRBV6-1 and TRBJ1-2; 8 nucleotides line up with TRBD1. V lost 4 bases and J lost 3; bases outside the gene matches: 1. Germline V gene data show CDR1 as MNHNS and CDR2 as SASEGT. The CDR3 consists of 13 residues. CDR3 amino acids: CASSVDRDYGYTF. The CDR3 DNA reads TGTGCCAGCAGTGTGGACAGGGACTATGGCTACACCTTC.

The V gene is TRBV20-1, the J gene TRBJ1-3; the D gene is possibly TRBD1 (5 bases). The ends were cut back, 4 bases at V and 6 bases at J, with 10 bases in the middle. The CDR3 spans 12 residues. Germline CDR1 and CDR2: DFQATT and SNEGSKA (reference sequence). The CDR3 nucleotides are TGCAGTGCTACCGGGACCATAAACACCATATATTTT. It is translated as CSATGTINTIYF.

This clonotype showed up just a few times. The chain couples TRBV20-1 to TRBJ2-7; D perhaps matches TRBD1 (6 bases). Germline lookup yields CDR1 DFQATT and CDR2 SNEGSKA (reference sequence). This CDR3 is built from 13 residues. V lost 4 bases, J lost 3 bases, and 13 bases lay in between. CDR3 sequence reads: CSAIPGAYYEQYF. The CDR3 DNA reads TGCAGTGCTATCCCAGGGGCCTACTACGAGCAGTACTTC.

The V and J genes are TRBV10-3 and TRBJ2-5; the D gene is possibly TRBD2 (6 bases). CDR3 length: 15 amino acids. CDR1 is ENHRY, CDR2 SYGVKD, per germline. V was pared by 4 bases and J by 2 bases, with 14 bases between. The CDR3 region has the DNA TGTGCCATCAGTGGGCGCATGGCGGGGCAAGAGACCCAGTACTTC. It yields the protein CAISGRMAGQETQYF.

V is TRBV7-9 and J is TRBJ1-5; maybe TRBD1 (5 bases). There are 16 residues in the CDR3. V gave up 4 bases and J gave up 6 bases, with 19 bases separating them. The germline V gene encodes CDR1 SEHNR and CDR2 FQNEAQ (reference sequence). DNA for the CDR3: TGTGCCAGCAGCTCCCCCGGTTTGCGGGGCCGTCAGCCCCAGCATTTT. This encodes CASSSPGLRGRQPQHF.

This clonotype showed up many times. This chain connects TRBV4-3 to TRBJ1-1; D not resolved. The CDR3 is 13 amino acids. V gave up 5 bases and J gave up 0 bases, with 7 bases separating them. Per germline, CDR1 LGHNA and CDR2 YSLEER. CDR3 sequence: CASSGMMNTEAFF. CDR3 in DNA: TGCGCCAGCAGCGGCATGATGAACACTGAAGCTTTCTTT.

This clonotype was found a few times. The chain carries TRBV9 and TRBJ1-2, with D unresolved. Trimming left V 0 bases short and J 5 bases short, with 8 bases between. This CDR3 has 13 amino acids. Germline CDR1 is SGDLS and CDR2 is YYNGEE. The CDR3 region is CASSVVSEYGYTF. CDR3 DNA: TGTGCCAGCAGCGTAGTGTCCGAATATGGCTACACCTTC. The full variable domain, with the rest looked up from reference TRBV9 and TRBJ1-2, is DSGVTQTPKHLITATGQRVTLRCSPRSGDLSVYWYQQSLDQGLQFLIQYYNGEERAKGNILERFSAQQFPDLHSELNLSSLELGDSALYFCASSVVSEYGYTFGSGTRLTVV.

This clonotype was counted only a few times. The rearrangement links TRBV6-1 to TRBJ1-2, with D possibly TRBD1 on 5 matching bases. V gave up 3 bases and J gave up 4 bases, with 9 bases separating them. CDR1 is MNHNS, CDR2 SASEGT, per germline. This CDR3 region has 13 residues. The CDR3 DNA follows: TGTGCCAGCAGTGATAGGGACCGCTATGGCTACACCTTC. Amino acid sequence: CASSDRDRYGYTF.

The CDR3 DNA reads as TGCAGTGCTAGAGATCTAGTACAGGAAAACACCGGGGAGCTGTTTTTT. Protein sequence: CSARDLVQENTGELFF. The chain links TRBV20-1 to TRBJ2-2; possible D gene TRBD1, 5 bases. Trimming removed 0 bases at V and 2 bases at J, with 13 bases between. Germline CDR1 DFQATT, CDR2 SNEGSKA (reference sequence). This CDR3 spans 16 amino acids.

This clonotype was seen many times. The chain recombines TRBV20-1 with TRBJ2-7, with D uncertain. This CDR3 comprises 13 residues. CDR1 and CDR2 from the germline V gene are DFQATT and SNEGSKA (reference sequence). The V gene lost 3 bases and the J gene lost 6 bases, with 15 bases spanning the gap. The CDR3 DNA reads TGCAGTGCTAGTTTGGGATTTCGGGCCGAGCAGTACTTC. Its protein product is CSASLGFRAEQYF.

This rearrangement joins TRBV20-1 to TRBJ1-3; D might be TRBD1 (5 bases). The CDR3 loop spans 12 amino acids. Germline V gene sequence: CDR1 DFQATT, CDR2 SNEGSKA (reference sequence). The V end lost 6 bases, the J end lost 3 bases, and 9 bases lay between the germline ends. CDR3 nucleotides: TGCAGTGCCCGGGACCGTGGAAACACCATATATTTT. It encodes CSARDRGNTIYF.

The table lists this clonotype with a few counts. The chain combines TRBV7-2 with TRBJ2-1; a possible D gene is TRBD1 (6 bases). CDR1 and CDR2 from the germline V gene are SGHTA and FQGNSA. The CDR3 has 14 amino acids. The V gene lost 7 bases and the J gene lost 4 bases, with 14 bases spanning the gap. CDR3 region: CASNVRDTYNEQFF. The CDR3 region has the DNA TGTGCCAGCAACGTCCGGGACACTTACAATGAGCAGTTCTTC.

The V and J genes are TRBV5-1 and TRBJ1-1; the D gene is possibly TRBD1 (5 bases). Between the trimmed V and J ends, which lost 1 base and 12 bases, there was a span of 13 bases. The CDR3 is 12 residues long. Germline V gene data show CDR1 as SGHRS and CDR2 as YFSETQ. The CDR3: CASSLSMGDTFF. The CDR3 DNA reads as TGCGCCAGCAGCTTGAGTATGGGGGATACTTTCTTT.

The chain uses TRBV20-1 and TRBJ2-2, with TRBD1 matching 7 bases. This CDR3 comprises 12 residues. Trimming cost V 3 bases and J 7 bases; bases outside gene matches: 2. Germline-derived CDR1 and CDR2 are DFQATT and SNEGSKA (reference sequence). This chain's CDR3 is CSARRTGGELFF. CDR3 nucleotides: TGCAGTGCTAGGAGGACAGGCGGGGAGCTGTTTTTT.

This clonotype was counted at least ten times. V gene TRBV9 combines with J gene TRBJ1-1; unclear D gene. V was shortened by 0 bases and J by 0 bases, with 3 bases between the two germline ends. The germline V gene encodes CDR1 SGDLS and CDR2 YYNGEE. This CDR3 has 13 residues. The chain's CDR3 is CASSVAVNTEAFF. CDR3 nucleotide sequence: TGTGCCAGCAGCGTAGCGGTGAACACTGAAGCTTTCTTT.

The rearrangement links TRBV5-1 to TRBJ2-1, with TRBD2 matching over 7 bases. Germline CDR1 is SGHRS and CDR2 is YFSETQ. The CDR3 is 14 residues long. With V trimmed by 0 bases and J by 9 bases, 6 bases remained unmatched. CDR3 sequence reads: CASSLVVAGGEQFF. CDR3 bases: TGCGCCAGCAGCTTGGTAGTAGCGGGTGGTGAGCAGTTCTTC.

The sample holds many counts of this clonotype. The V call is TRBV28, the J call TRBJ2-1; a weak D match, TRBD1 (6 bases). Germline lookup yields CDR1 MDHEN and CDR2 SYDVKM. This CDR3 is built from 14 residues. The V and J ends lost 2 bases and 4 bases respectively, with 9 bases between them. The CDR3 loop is CASSLTGRYNEQFF. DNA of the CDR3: TGTGCCAGCAGTTTAACAGGGCGGTACAATGAGCAGTTCTTC.

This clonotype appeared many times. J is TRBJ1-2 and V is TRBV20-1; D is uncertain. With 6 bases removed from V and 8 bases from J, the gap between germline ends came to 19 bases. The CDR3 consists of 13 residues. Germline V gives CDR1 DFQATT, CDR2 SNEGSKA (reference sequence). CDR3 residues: CSARRSGEEGYTF. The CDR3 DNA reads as TGCAGTGCCCGAAGGTCGGGCGAGGAGGGCTACACCTTC.

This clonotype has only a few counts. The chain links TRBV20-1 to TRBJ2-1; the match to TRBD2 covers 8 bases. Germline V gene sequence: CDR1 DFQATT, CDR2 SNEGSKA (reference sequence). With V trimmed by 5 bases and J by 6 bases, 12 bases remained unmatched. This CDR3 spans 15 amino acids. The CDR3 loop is CSAPGFLAGSNEQFF. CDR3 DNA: TGCAGTGCTCCTGGCTTTTTAGCGGGGTCCAATGAGCAGTTCTTC.

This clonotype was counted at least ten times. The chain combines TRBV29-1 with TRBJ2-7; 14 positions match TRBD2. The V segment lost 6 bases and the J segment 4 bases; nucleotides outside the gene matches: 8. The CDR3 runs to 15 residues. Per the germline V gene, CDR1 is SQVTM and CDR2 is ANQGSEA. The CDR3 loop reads CSVGLAGGLPYEQYF. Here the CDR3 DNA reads TGCAGCGTAGGACTAGCGGGAGGACTCCCGTACGAGCAGTACTTC.